This TCR beta chain is from a study of early T cells in non-severe SARS-CoV-2 infection. Study-level information: Chains stayed unpaired after sequencing of bulk RNA from unsorted whole blood. Regarding the study as a whole: There was a bias toward anti-spike CD8 responses in VDJdb matching, which missed private and CD4 specificities.

This CDR3 has 13 residues. V was clipped by 8 bases and J by 3 bases, with 13 bases between them. CDR1 is MDHEN and CDR2 is SYDVKM in the germline V gene. There are many counts of this clonotype. What it recognizes is unknown. Each CDR3 protein gets one entry after TCRdb re-called the 5' RACE reads with MiXCR. The sample holds fewer than 50,000 distinct CDR3 sequences; around 6.5% are singletons and the top ten take 2.8%. Sequencing was performed on whole blood, taken at baseline. The chain employs TRBV28 and TRBJ1-2; TRBD1 is a possible D gene (5 bases). This clonotype originated in an adult who was a healthcare worker with PCR-confirmed SARS-CoV-2 infection or an uninfected control (not recorded which). The CDR3 region is CASASGGYYGYTF. CDR3 bases: TGTGCCAGCGCAAGTGGGGGTTACTATGGCTACACCTTC.